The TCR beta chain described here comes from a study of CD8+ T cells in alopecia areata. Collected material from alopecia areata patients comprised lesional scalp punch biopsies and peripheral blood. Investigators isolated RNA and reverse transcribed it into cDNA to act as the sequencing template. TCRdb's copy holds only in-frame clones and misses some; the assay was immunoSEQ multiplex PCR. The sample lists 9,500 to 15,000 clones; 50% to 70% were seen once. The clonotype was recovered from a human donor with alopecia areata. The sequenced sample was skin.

The CDR3 DNA is TGTGCCAGCAGCTTAGCAAGGGGGACCTCCTACGAGCAGTACTTC. Translated, it gives CASSLARGTSYEQYF. This chain links TRBV7-9 with TRBJ2-7, with D perhaps matching TRBD1 (6 bases). The CDR3 runs to 15 residues. V lost 0 bases and J 0 bases, leaving 9 bases between the germline ends. Germline values: CDR1 SEHNR, CDR2 FQNEAQ (reference sequence).